Shown below are 30 T cell receptor beta chains from a single sample sequenced in a study of shared clonotypes between healthy human individuals. Assay used: immunoSEQ multiplex PCR; TCRdb lists only in-frame clones, some missing. The data contain some 500,000 clones, 60% to 80% of them seen just once; the ten biggest clones take up around 12%. The material sequenced was PBMCs. Receptors originate from a woman aged 40 to 50 in good health. Some clones in this sample may be carry-over from other donors' samples.

The chain is built from TRBV30 and TRBJ2-5, with 9 bases matching TRBD2. This CDR3 has 13 amino acids. Per the germline V gene, CDR1 is GTSNPN and CDR2 is SVGIG (reference sequence). The V gene end was trimmed by 1 base and the J gene end by 7 bases; junction bases not matched to a gene: 4. CDR3 coding DNA: TGTGCCTGGAGTGGGATTAGCGGGGGGACCCAGTACTTC. Translating gives CAWSGISGGTQYF.

Of note for this clone: This probably arose from a read error, given a far larger clone one base away. The rearrangement joins TRBV7-9 to TRBJ2-7, with 11 nucleotides matching TRBD1. Trimming removed 8 bases from V and 4 bases from J; junction bases left unmatched: 10. CDR1 is SEHNR and CDR2 is FQNEAQ in the germline V gene (reference sequence). The CDR3 extends over 15 amino acids. The CDR3 reads CASAPRGTGGYEQYF. For the CDR3, the DNA is TGTGCCAGCGCCCCGCGGGGGACAGGGGGGTACGAGCAGTACTTC.

This sequence joins TRBV9 and TRBJ1-4, with 10 bases identical to TRBD1. Germline CDR1 is SGDLS and CDR2 is YYNGEE. The CDR3 contains 15 residues. Unmatched junction bases numbered 5, after V lost 4 bases and J lost 5 bases. CDR3 region: CASSSGQGWNEKLFF. The CDR3 region has the DNA TGTGCCAGCAGCTCGGGACAGGGGTGGAATGAAAAACTGTTTTTT.

This clone was observed a few times. This chain links TRBV5-1 with TRBJ2-1; no definite D call. The CDR3 extends over 14 amino acids. Between the trimmed V and J ends, which lost 0 bases and 5 bases, there was a span of 9 bases. CDR1 SGHRS and CDR2 YFSETQ come from the germline V gene. This chain's CDR3 is CASSLGVRDNEQFF. The CDR3 nucleotides read TGCGCCAGCAGCTTGGGGGTTCGAGACAATGAGCAGTTCTTC. Based on the CDR3 plus reference TRBV5-1 and TRBJ2-1, the full variable domain is KAGVTQTPRYLIKTRGQQVTLSCSPISGHRSVSWYQQTPGQGLQFLFEYFSETQRNKGNFPGRFSGRQFSNSRSEMNVSTLELGDSALYLCASSLGVRDNEQFFGPGTRLTVL.

CDR3 residues: CASSPLRGAREQYF. The CDR3 bases are TGTGCCAGCAGCCCTCTTAGGGGCGCCCGCGAGCAGTACTTC. The chain has TRBV11-2 and TRBJ2-7; the D gene is possibly TRBD1 (5 bases). The length of the CDR3 is 14 residues. Trimming took off 5 bases at V and 6 bases at J, with 17 bases between the two ends. CDR1 and CDR2 from the germline V gene are SGHAT and FQNNGV.

This chain connects TRBV6-6 to TRBJ1-1; 7 bases match TRBD1. Germline trimming cut 5 bases from V and 4 bases from J; bases unmatched to any gene: 7. Germline V gene data show CDR1 as MNHNY and CDR2 as SVGAGI (reference sequence). The CDR3 is 14 residues long. DNA of the CDR3: TGTGCCAGCAGTCTAACAGGGGTGGTCACTGAAGCTTTCTTT. This sequence encodes CASSLTGVVTEAFF.

The count of this clone is one. Other DNA sequences in the same sample also yield this CDR3. V and J are TRBV28 and TRBJ2-3; 10 nucleotides match TRBD1. CDR1 is MDHEN, CDR2 SYDVKM, per germline. CDR3 length equals 15 residues. V shed 4 bases, J shed 3 bases, and the junction held 4 bases outside the gene matches. DNA of the CDR3: TGTGCCAGCAGTTCACCGGGACAGGGGACAGATACGCAGTATTTT. This codes for CASSSPGQGTDTQYF. Complete variable domain (other parts from reference TRBV28 and TRBJ2-3): DVKVTQSSRYLVKRTGEKVFLECVQDMDHENMFWYRQDPGLGLRLIYFSYDVKMKEKGDIPEGYSVSREKKERFSLILESASTNQTSMYLCASSSPGQGTDTQYFGPGTRLTVL.

The rearrangement uses TRBV11-3 and TRBJ2-5; 8 bases fit TRBD1. The germline V gene encodes CDR1 SGHNT and CDR2 YENEEA. Trimming cost V 5 bases and J 3 bases; bases outside gene matches: 5. There are 14 residues in the CDR3. The CDR3 DNA follows: TGTGCCAGCAGCGACCCGACAGGGGAAGAGACCCAGTACTTC. This gives the protein CASSDPTGEETQYF. Combining the CDR3 with reference TRBV11-3 and TRBJ2-5 gives the whole variable domain EAGVVQSPRYKIIEKKQPVAFWCNPISGHNTLYWYLQNLGQGPELLIRYENEEAVDDSQLPKDRFSAERLKGVDSTLKIQPAELGDSAVYLCASSDPTGEETQYFGPGTRLLVL.

As DNA, the CDR3 is TGCGCCAGCAGTTTGTCTAGCGGCTCCTACGAGCAGTACTTC. This translates into CASSLSSGSYEQYF. The chain has TRBV5-1 and TRBJ2-5; TRBD2 matches 7 bases. The DNA end lines up better with TRBJ2-7; the J call may be wrong. From germline, CDR1 is SGHRS and CDR2 YFSETQ. This CDR3 is built from 14 residues.

V and J are TRBV5-1 and TRBJ1-5; D uncertain. V lost 2 bases to trimming and J lost 7 bases, with 10 bases between them. Germline-derived CDR1 and CDR2 are SGHRS and YFSETQ. The length of the CDR3 is 13 residues. CDR3 region: CASSFEGIQPQHF. For the CDR3, the DNA is TGCGCCAGCAGCTTCGAAGGGATACAGCCCCAGCATTTT. Drawing the rest from reference TRBV5-1 and TRBJ1-5, the complete variable domain is KAGVTQTPRYLIKTRGQQVTLSCSPISGHRSVSWYQQTPGQGLQFLFEYFSETQRNKGNFPGRFSGRQFSNSRSEMNVSTLELGDSALYLCASSFEGIQPQHFGDGTRLSIL.

This clone appeared a single time. The chain recombines TRBV4-2 with TRBJ1-1, with 8 bases that match TRBD1. Trimming took 1 base from V and 5 from J; bases not matched to a gene: 9. CDR1 and CDR2 from the germline V gene are LGHNA and YNFKEQ. The CDR3 extends over 16 amino acids. The CDR3 here is CASSQGQGIFQTEAFF. CDR3 DNA sequence: TGTGCCAGCAGCCAAGGACAGGGGATATTTCAGACTGAAGCTTTCTTT.

The chain recombines TRBV7-8 with TRBJ2-5; TRBD1 or TRBD2 may be the D gene (6 bases each). This CDR3 has 14 residues. Trimming took 6 bases from V and 6 from J, leaving 17 bases between them. Per germline, CDR1 SGHVS and CDR2 FQNEAQ. The CDR3 region is CASRPPGAGKTQYF. In DNA, the CDR3 is TGTGCCAGCAGGCCCCCGGGGGCGGGTAAGACCCAGTACTTC.

This clone has just one count. V and J are TRBV5-4 and TRBJ2-3, with 9 bases fitting TRBD2. The CDR3 sequence is 17 residues long. CDR1 is SGHNT, CDR2 YYREEE, per germline (reference sequence). With V trimmed by 5 bases and J by 5 bases, 15 bases remained unmatched. CDR3 sequence reads: CASRPGVAGEGRDTQYF. The CDR3 coding sequence is TGTGCCAGCAGACCTGGGGTAGCGGGAGAGGGGAGAGATACGCAGTATTTT.

Written as DNA, the CDR3 is TGTGCCAGCAGCACCCTAGACGGCCATAATGAAAAACTGTTTTTT. Translation gives CASSTLDGHNEKLFF. The rearrangement links TRBV9 to TRBJ1-4; D gene unclear. Trimming left V 4 bases short and J 4 bases short, with 14 bases between. The CDR3 consists of 15 residues. Germline V gene data show CDR1 as SGDLS and CDR2 as YYNGEE.

The V and J genes are TRBV28 and TRBJ1-4, with D possibly being TRBD1 (5 bases). The germline V gene encodes CDR1 MDHEN and CDR2 SYDVKM. CDR3 length: 15 amino acids. The germline V and J ends were trimmed by 3 bases and 10 bases, with 18 bases remaining between them. Here the CDR3 DNA reads TGTGCCAGCAGTTTGGGGACGGGAAAGAGAGGAAAACTGTTTTTT. Its translation: CASSLGTGKRGKLFF. The full variable domain, its missing parts supplied by reference TRBV28 and TRBJ1-4, is DVKVTQSSRYLVKRTGEKVFLECVQDMDHENMFWYRQDPGLGLRLIYFSYDVKMKEKGDIPEGYSVSREKKERFSLILESASTNQTSMYLCASSLGTGKRGKLFFGSGTQLSVL.

This rearrangement joins TRBV2 to TRBJ2-5; 7 nucleotides line up with TRBD1. The CDR3 is made up of 15 amino acids. The germline V gene has CDR1 SNHLY and CDR2 FYNNEI. After removal of 4 bases from V and 2 bases from J, the junction contained 7 bases not matched to a gene. CDR3 sequence reads: CASSGFGTVQETQYF. CDR3 DNA sequence: TGTGCCAGCAGTGGTTTTGGGACAGTTCAAGAGACCCAGTACTTC.

The V call is TRBV30, the J call TRBJ2-5, with 11 bases fitting TRBD2. The CDR3 has 14 amino acids. In germline, CDR1 is GTSNPN, CDR2 SVGIG (reference sequence). V was clipped by 2 bases and J by 4 bases; unmatched bases: 3. This CDR3 reads CAWSLLAGVETQYF. The CDR3, as DNA: TGTGCCTGGAGTCTACTAGCGGGAGTAGAGACCCAGTACTTC.

This clone came up once. The J gene is TRBJ2-7, the V gene TRBV9; 8 bases align to TRBD2. There are 15 residues in the CDR3. V shed 0 bases and J 0 bases; nucleotides not matched to a gene: 2. Looked up from germline, CDR1 is SGDLS and CDR2 is YYNGEE. The CDR3, as DNA: TGTGCCAGCAGCGTAGGACTAGCGCGCTCCTACGAGCAGTACTTC. It encodes CASSVGLARSYEQYF.

The chain joins TRBV6-1 to TRBJ2-4; D might be TRBD2 (6 bases). V gave up 4 bases and J gave up 9 bases, with 16 bases separating them. The CDR3 is 14 amino acids. Germline V gene sequence: CDR1 MNHNS, CDR2 SASEGT. Here the CDR3 DNA reads TGTGCCAGCAGTGCAACTAGCTACCGGGGCATTCAGTACTTC. Its translation: CASSATSYRGIQYF.

The chain uses TRBV10-3 and TRBJ1-3; TRBD1 matches at 7 bases. Per germline, CDR1 ENHRY and CDR2 SYGVKD. V dropped 8 bases and J dropped 0; count of bases not matched to a gene: 7. There are 15 residues in the CDR3. The CDR3 nucleotides read TGTGCCATCGGACCGGGACAGAGCTCTGGAAACACCATATATTTT. As protein: CAIGPGQSSGNTIYF.

Points on this clone: Other DNA sequences in this sample translate to the same CDR3. The chain is built from TRBV27 and TRBJ1-5, with D perhaps matching TRBD1 (5 bases). From germline, CDR1 is MNHEY and CDR2 SMNVEV (reference sequence). The V end was cut by 6 bases, the J end by 2 bases, with 8 bases between. The CDR3 has 13 residues. The chain's CDR3 is CASSLRGNQPQHF. For the CDR3, the DNA is TGTGCCAGCAGCCTCAGGGGCAATCAGCCCCAGCATTTT.

The CDR3 reads CASSLGGSRNPYEQYF. In nucleotides, the CDR3 is TGCGCCAGCAGCTTGGGGGGTTCTCGCAACCCCTACGAGCAGTACTTC. The V and J genes are TRBV5-1 and TRBJ2-7; D gene unclear. CDR1 and CDR2 (germline): SGHRS, YFSETQ. The CDR3 runs 16 residues. V lost 0 bases to trimming and J lost 2 bases, with 15 bases between them. The complete variable domain, with remaining parts taken from reference TRBV5-1 and TRBJ2-7, reads KAGVTQTPRYLIKTRGQQVTLSCSPISGHRSVSWYQQTPGQGLQFLFEYFSETQRNKGNFPGRFSGRQFSNSRSEMNVSTLELGDSALYLCASSLGGSRNPYEQYFGPGTRLTVT.

The V and J genes are TRBV28 and TRBJ1-2, with 8 bases fitting TRBD1. This CDR3 has 14 residues. Germline V lookup: CDR1 MDHEN, CDR2 SYDVKM. V lost 6 bases and J lost 11; bases outside the gene matches: 14. The CDR3 here is CASSTQGASRWYTF. The CDR3, as DNA: TGTGCCAGCAGCACCCAGGGGGCAAGTAGGTGGTACACCTTC.

The chain recombines TRBV11-2 with TRBJ1-1, with D possibly matching TRBD1 (5 bases). The CDR3 spans 16 residues. V was clipped by 3 bases and J by 0 bases, with 14 bases between them. Per germline, CDR1 SGHAT and CDR2 FQNNGV. The CDR3 sequence is CASSFMLGRMNTEAFF. CDR3 DNA: TGTGCCAGCAGCTTTATGTTGGGGCGCATGAACACTGAAGCTTTCTTT.

This chain joins TRBV7-8 and TRBJ2-7; TRBD1 or TRBD2 may be the D gene (5 bases each). Between the trimmed V and J ends, which lost 5 bases and 2 bases, there was a span of 10 bases. This CDR3 contains 13 residues. Germline V lookup: CDR1 SGHVS, CDR2 FQNEAQ. This CDR3 reads CASSLGTTYEQYF. The CDR3 coding sequence is TGTGCCAGCAGCCTGGGGACGACCTACGAGCAGTACTTC.

The chain is built from TRBV6-5 and TRBJ1-3; D gene unclear. The CDR3 totals 15 residues. Deletions cut 5 bases from V and 0 bases from J, with 11 bases between. Germline CDR1 is MNHEY and CDR2 is SVGAGI. The CDR3 nucleotides read TGTGCCAGCAGTCTGGACCCCGGCTCTGGAAACACCATATATTTT. This translates into CASSLDPGSGNTIYF.

This clone was recorded a few times. The chain recombines TRBV10-3 with TRBJ1-5; D unclear. This CDR3 comprises 14 residues. Germline loops: CDR1 ENHRY, CDR2 SYGVKD. With 2 bases removed from V and 7 bases from J, the gap between germline ends came to 12 bases. The CDR3 is CAISERPAVQPQHF. The CDR3 DNA is TGTGCCATCAGTGAGAGGCCAGCCGTCCAGCCCCAGCATTTT.

This chain connects TRBV29-1 to TRBJ2-1; 9 bases fit TRBD2. V trimming: 4 bases; J trimming: 5 bases; junction bases outside the gene matches: 3. This CDR3 has 13 amino acids. Germline CDR1 and CDR2: SQVTM and ANQGSEA. This CDR3 is CSVGAGGDNEQFF. Here the CDR3 DNA reads TGCAGCGTTGGGGCGGGAGGGGACAATGAGCAGTTCTTC.

V is TRBV10-2 and J is TRBJ2-3; 7 bases fit TRBD1. The J segment lost 2 bases and the V segment lost 6 bases, leaving 5 bases of the junction unmatched. CDR1 and CDR2 (germline): WSHSY, SAAADI. The CDR3 totals 14 residues. CDR3 loop: CASRTGQITDTQYF. CDR3 bases: TGCGCCAGCAGGACAGGGCAAATCACAGATACGCAGTATTTT.

This clone was recorded a few times. V gene TRBV19 combines with J gene TRBJ1-1, with TRBD1 as a possible D gene (6 bases). CDR1 is LNHDA and CDR2 is SQIVND in the germline V gene (reference sequence). The V end lost 7 bases, the J end lost 2 bases, and 20 bases lay between the germline ends. This CDR3 comprises 16 residues. The CDR3 spells CASTPLGDKFNTEAFF. The CDR3 nucleotides are TGTGCCAGTACACCTCTGGGGGACAAGTTTAACACTGAAGCTTTCTTT.